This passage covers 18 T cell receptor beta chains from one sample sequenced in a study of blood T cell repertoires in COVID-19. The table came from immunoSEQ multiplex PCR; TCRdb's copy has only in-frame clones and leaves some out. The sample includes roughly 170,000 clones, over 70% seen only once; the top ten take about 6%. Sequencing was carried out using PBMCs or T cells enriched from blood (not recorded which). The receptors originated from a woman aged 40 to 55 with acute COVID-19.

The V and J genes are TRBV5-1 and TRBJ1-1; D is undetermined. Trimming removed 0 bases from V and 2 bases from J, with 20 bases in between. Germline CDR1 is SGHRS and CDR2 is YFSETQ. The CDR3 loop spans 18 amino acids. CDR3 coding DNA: TGCGCCAGCAGCTTGGGTGGAGGTTTCACTTCAGTAAACACTGAAGCTTTCTTT. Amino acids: CASSLGGGFTSVNTEAFF.

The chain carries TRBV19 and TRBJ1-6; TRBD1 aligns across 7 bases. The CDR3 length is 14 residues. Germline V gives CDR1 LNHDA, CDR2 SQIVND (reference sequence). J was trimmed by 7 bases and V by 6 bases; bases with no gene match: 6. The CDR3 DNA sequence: TGTGCCAGTAGGCCCGGGACAGAAAATTCACCCCTCCACTTT. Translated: CASRPGTENSPLHF.

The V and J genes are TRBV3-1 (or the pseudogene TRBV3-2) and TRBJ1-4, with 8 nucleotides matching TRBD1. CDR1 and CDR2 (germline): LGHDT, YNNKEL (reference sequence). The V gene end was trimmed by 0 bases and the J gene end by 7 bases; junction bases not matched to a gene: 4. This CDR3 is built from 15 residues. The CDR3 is CASSQEATGAEKLFF. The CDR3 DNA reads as TGTGCCAGCAGCCAAGAGGCGACAGGGGCTGAAAAACTGTTTTTT.

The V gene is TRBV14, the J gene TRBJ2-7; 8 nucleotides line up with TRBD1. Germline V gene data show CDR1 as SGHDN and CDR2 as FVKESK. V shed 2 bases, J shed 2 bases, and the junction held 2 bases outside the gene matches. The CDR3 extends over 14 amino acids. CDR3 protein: CASSQPQGAYEQYV. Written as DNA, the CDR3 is TGTGCCAGCAGCCAACCACAGGGGGCCTACGAGCAGTACGTC.

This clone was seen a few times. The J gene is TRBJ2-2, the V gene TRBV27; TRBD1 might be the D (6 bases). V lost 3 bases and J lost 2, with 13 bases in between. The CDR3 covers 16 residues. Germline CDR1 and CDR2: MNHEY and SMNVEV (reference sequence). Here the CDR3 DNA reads TGTGCCAGCAGTTTTTTACGACAGGAAAACACCGGGGAGCTGTTTTTT. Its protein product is CASSFLRQENTGELFF.

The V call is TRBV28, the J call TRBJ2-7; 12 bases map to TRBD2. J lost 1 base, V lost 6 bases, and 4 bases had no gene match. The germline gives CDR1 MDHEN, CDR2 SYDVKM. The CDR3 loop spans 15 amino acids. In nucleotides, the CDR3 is TGTGCCAGCAGCCATACTAGCGGGGGGTCCTACGAGCAGTACTTC. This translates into CASSHTSGGSYEQYF.

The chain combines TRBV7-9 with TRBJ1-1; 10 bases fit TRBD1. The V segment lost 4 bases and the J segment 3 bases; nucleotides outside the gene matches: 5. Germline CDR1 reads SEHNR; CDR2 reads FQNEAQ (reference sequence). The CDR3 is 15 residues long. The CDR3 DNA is TGTGCCAGCAGCTCCCGACAGGGGGCTTACACTGAAGCTTTCTTT. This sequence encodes CASSSRQGAYTEAFF.

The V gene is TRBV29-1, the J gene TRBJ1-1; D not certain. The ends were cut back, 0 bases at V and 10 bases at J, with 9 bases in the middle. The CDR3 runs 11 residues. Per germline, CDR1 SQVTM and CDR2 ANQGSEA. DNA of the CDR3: TGCAGCGTTGAAGACGGAGGTGGAGCTTTCTTT. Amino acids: CSVEDGGGAFF.

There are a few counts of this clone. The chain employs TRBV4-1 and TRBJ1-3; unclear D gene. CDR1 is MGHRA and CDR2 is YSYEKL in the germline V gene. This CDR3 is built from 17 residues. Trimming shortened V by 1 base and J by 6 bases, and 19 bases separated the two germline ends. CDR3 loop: CASSQVLEARISNTIYF. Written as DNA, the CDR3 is TGCGCCAGCAGCCAAGTCCTCGAGGCCAGAATTTCAAACACCATATATTTT.

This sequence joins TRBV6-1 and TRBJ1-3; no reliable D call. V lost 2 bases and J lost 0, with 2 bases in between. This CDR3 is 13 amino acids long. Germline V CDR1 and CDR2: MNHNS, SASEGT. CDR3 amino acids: CASSERSGNTIYF. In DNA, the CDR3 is TGTGCCAGCAGTGAACGCTCTGGAAACACCATATATTTT.

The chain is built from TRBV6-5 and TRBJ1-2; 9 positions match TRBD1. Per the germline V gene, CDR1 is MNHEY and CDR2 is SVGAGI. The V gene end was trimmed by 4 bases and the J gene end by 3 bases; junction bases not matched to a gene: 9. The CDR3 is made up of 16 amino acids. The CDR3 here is CASSWRTTGGDYGYTF. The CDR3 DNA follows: TGTGCCAGCAGTTGGCGGACCACAGGGGGCGACTATGGCTACACCTTC.

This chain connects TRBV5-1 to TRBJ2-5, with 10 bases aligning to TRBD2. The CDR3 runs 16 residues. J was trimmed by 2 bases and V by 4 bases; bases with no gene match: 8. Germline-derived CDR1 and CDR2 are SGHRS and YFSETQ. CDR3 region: CASSPAASGRQETQYF. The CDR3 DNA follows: TGCGCCAGCAGCCCTGCTGCTAGCGGGAGACAAGAGACCCAGTACTTC.

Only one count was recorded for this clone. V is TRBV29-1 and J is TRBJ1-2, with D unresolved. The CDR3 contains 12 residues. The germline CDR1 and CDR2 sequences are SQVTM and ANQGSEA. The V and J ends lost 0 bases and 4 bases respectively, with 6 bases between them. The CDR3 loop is CSVEDNSYGYTF. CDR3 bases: TGCAGCGTTGAAGATAACTCCTATGGCTACACCTTC. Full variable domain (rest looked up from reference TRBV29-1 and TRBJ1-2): SAVISQKPSRDICQRGTSLTIQCQVDSQVTMMFWYRQQPGQSLTLIATANQGSEATYESGFVIDKFPISRPNLTFSTLTVSNMSPEDSSIYLCSVEDNSYGYTFGSGTRLTVV.

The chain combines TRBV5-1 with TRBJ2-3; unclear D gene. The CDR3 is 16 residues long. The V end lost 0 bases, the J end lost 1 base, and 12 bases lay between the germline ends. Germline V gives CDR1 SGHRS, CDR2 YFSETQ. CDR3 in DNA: TGCGCCAGCAGCTTGGGAGTCGGTCTCGGCACAGATACGCAGTATTTT. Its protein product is CASSLGVGLGTDTQYF.

For the CDR3, the DNA is TGTGCCAGCAGCTTGGTATCTAACTCGGGCAATGAGCAGTTCTTC. Protein: CASSLVSNSGNEQFF. The rearrangement links TRBV11-3 to TRBJ2-1, with D unclear. Germline values: CDR1 SGHNT, CDR2 YENEEA. Trimming removed 3 bases at V and 6 bases at J, with 15 bases between. The CDR3 contains 15 residues.

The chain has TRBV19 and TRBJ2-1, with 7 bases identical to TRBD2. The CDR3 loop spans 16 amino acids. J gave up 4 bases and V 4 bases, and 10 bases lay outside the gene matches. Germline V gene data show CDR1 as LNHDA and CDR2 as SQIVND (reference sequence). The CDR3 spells CASSREASGEYNEQFF. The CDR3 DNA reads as TGTGCCAGTAGTAGGGAGGCGAGCGGGGAGTACAATGAGCAGTTCTTC.

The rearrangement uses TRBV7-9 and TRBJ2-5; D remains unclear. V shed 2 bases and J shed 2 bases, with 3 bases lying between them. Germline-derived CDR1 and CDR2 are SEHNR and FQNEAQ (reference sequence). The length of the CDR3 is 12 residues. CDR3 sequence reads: CASSLHQETQYF. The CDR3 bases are TGTGCCAGCAGCTTACATCAAGAGACCCAGTACTTC.

CDR3 nucleotides: TGTGCCAGCAACAAGAATTACGACAGGAATAATGAAAAACTGTTTTTT. Its protein is CASNKNYDRNNEKLFF. The chain couples TRBV6-6 to TRBJ1-4; perhaps TRBD1 as D (6 bases). Germline V gene sequence: CDR1 MNHNY, CDR2 SVGAGI (reference sequence). The CDR3 is made up of 16 amino acids. Trimming cost V 7 bases and J 4 bases, with 19 bases left between them.